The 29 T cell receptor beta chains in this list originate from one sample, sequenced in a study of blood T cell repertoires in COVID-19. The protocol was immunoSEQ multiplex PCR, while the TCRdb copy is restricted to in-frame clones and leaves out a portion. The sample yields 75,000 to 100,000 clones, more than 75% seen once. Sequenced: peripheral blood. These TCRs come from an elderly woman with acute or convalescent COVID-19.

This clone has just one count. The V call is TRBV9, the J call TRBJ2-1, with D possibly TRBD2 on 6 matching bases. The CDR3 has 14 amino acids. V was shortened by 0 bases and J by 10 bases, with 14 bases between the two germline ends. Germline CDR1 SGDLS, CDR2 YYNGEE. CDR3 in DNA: TGTGCCAGCAGCGTAGCAGGCCCGAGCGGGGAGCAGTTCTTC. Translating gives CASSVAGPSGEQFF.

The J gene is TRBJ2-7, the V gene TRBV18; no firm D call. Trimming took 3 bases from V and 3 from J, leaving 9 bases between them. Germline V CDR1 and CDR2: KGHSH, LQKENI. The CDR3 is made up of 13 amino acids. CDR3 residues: CASSPEVFYEQYF. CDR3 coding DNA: TGTGCCAGCTCACCCGAGGTTTTCTACGAGCAGTACTTC.

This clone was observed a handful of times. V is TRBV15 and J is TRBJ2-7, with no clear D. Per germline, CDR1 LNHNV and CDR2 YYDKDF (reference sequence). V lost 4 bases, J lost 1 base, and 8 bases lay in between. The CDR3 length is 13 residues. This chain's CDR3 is CATSIPQSYEQYF. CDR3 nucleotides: TGTGCCACCAGCATCCCCCAGTCCTACGAGCAGTACTTC.

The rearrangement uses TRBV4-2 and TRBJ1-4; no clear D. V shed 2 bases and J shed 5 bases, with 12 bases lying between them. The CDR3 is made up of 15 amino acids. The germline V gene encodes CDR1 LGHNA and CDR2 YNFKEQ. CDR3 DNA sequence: TGTGCCAGCAGCCAATTACGGGGTCAGAATGAAAAACTGTTTTTT. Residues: CASSQLRGQNEKLFF.

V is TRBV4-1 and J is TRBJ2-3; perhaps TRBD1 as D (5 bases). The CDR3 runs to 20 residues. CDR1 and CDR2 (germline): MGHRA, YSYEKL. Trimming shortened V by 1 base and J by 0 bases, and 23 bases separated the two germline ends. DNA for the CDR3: TGCGCCAGCAGCCAAGCTAACTTGGGTAGGGCCGGACAAAGCACAGATACGCAGTATTTT. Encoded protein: CASSQANLGRAGQSTDTQYF.

The CDR3 bases are TGCAGCGCCAGGGGGCGAGGCCACTACAATGAGCAGTTCTTC. The encoded protein is CSARGRGHYNEQFF. The chain carries TRBV29-1 and TRBJ2-1, with TRBD1 matching over 8 bases. Germline CDR1 and CDR2: SQVTM and ANQGSEA. This CDR3 is built from 14 residues. V lost 7 bases, J lost 3 bases, and 8 bases stayed unmatched.

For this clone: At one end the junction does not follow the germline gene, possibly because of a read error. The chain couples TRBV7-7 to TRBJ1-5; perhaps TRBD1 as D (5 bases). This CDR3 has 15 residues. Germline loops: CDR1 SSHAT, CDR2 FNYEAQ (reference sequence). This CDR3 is CASSSKQVLDQPQHF. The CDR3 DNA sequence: TGTGCTAGCAGCTCTAAACAGGTTCTCGATCAGCCCCAGCATTTT.

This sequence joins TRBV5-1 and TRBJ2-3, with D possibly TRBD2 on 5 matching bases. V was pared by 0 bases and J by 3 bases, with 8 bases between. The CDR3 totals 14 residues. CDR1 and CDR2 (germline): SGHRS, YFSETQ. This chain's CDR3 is CASSLEDFTDTQYF. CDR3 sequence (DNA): TGCGCCAGCAGCTTGGAGGACTTTACAGATACGCAGTATTTT.

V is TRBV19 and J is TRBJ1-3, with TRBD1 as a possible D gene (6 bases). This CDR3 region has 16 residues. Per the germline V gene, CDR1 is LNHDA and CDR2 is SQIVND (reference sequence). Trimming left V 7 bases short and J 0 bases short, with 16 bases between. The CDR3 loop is CASKGDTFISGNTIYF. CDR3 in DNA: TGTGCCAGTAAAGGGGACACCTTCATCTCTGGAAACACCATATATTTT. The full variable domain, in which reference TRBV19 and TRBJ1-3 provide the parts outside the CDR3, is DGGITQSPKYLFRKEGQNVTLSCEQNLNHDAMYWYRQDPGQGLRLIYYSQIVNDFQKGDIAEGYSVSREKKESFPLTVTSAQKNPTAFYLCASKGDTFISGNTIYFGEGSWLTVV.

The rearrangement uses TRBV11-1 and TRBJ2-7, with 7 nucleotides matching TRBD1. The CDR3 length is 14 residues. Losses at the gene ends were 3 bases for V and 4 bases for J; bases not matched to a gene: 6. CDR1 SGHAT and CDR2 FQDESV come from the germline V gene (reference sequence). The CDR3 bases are TGTGCCAGCAGCTTTAGGGGACAGCTATACGAGCAGTACTTC. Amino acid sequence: CASSFRGQLYEQYF.

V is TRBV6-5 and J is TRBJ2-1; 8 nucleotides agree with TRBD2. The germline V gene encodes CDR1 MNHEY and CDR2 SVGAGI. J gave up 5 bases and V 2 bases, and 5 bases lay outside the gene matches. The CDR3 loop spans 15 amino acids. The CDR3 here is CASSYLAGGNNEQFF. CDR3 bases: TGTGCCAGCAGTTACCTCGCGGGAGGAAACAATGAGCAGTTCTTC.

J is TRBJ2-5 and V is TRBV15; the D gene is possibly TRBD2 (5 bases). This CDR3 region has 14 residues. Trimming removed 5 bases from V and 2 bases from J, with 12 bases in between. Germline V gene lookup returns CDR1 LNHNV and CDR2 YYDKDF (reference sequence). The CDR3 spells CATSASSGQETQYF. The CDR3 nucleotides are TGTGCCACCAGCGCGTCTTCGGGGCAAGAGACCCAGTACTTC.

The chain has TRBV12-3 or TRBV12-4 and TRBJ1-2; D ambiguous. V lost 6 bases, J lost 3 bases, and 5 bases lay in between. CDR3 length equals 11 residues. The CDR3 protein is CASSRHYGYTF. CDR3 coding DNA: TGTGCCAGCAGCCGTCACTATGGCTACACCTTC.

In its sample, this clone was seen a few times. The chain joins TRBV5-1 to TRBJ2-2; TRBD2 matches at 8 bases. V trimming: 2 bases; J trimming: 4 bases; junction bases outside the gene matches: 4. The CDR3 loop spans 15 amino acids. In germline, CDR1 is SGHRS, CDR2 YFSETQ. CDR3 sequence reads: CASSFSGSVTGELFF. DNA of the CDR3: TGCGCCAGCAGCTTCAGCGGGAGTGTCACCGGGGAGCTGTTTTTT.

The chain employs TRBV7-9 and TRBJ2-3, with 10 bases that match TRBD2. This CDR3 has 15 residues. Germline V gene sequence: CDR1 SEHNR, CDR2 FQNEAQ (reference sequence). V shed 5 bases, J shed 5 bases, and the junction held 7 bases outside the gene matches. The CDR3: CASSLRTSGGDTQYF. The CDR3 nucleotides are TGTGCCAGCAGCCTCCGGACTAGCGGAGGAGATACGCAGTATTTT.

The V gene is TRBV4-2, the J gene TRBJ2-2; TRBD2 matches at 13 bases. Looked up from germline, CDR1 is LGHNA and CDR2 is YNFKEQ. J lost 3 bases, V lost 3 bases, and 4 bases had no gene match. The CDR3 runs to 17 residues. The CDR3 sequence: CASSQSGTSGDTGELFF. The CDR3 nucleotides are TGTGCCAGCAGCCAGTCCGGGACTAGCGGGGACACCGGGGAGCTGTTTTTT.

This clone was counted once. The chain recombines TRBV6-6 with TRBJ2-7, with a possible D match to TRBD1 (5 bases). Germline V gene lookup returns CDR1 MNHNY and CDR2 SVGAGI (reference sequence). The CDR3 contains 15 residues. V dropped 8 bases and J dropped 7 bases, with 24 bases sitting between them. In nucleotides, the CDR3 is TGTGCCAGCCGCCCCCTCGGGCAGGGAACGAAGGAGCAGTACTTC. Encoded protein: CASRPLGQGTKEQYF.

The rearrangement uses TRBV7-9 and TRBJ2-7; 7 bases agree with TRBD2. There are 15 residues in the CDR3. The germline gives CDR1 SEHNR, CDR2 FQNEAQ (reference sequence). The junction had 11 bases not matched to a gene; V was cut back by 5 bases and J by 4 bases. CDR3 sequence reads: CASSPRGLAEYEQYF. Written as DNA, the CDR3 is TGTGCCAGCAGCCCCCGAGGCCTAGCGGAGTACGAGCAGTACTTC.

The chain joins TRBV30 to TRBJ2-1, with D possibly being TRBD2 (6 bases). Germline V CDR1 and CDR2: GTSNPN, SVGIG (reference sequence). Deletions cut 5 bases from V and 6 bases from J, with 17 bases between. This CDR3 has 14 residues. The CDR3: CAWASGGLGNEQFF. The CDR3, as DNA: TGTGCCTGGGCCTCTGGGGGGTTGGGCAATGAGCAGTTCTTC.

CDR3 nucleotides: TGCAGCGTTGAATACCGGGACAGGGAGTACGAGCAGTACTTC. Its protein product is CSVEYRDREYEQYF. The genes are TRBV29-1 and TRBJ2-7, with 9 bases identical to TRBD1. The CDR3 has 14 residues. Germline lookup yields CDR1 SQVTM and CDR2 ANQGSEA. With V trimmed by 2 bases and J by 4 bases, 6 bases remained unmatched.

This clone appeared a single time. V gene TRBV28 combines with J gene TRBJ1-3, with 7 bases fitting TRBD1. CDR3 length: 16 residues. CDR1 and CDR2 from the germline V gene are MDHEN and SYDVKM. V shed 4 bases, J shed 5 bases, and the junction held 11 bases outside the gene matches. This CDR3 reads CASSSPTGQIRNTIYF. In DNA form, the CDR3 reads TGTGCCAGCAGTTCCCCGACGGGACAGATTCGAAACACCATATATTTT.

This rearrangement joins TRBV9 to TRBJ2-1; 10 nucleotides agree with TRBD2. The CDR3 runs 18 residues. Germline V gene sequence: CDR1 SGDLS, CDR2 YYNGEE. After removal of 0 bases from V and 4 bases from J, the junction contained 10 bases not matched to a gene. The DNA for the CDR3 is TGTGCCAGCAGCGTAGAACTGAGGAGCGGGGGGGCTTACAATGAGCAGTTCTTC. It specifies CASSVELRSGGAYNEQFF.

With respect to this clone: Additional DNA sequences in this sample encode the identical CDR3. DNA of the CDR3: TGTGCCAGCAGCCAGACAGACTACGAGCAGTACTTC. This gives the protein CASSQTDYEQYF. This chain joins TRBV3-1 (or the pseudogene TRBV3-2) and TRBJ2-7; D perhaps matches TRBD1 (5 bases). Germline V gene sequence: CDR1 LGHDT, CDR2 YNNKEL (reference sequence). The CDR3 has 12 residues. Trimming cost V 3 bases and J 3 bases, with 6 bases left between them.

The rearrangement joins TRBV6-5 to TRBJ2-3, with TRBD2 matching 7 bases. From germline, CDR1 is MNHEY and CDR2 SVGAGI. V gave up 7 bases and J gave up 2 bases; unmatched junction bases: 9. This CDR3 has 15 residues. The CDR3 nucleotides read TGTGCCAGCACCATCGGACTAGGGCTCACAGATACGCAGTATTTT. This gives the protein CASTIGLGLTDTQYF.

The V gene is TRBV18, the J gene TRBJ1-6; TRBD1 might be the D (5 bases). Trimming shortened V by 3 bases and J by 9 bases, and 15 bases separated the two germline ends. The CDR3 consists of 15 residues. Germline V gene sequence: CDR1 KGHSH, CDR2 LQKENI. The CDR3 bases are TGTGCCAGCTCACCCGGCACGGGGAGGGGTTCACCCCTCCACTTT. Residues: CASSPGTGRGSPLHF.

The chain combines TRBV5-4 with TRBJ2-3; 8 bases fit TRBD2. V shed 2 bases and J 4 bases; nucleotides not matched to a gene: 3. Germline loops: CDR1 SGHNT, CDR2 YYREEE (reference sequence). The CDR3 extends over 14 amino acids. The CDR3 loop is CASSLRGGADTQYF. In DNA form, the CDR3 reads TGTGCCAGCAGCTTACGGGGGGGCGCAGATACGCAGTATTTT.

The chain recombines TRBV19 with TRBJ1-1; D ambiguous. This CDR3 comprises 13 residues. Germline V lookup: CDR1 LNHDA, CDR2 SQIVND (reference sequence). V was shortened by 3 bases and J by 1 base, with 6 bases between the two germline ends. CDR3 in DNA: TGTGCCAGTAGTATTATCCCGAACACTGAAGCTTTCTTT. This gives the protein CASSIIPNTEAFF.

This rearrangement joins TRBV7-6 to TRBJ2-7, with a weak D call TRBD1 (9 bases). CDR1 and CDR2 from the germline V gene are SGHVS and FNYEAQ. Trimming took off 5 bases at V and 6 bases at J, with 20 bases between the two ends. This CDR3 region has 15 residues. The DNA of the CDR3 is TGTGCCAGCAGCCGGGGGGGACAGGGAGGGTCCGAGCAGTACTTC. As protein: CASSRGGQGGSEQYF.

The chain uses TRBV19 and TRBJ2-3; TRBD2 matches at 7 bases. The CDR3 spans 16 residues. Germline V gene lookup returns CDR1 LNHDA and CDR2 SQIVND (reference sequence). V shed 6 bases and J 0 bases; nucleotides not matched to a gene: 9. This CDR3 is CASREAGVHSTDTQYF. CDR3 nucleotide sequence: TGTGCCAGTAGGGAGGCGGGGGTCCACAGCACAGATACGCAGTATTTT.